One sample yielded the 27 T cell receptor beta chains listed below, sequenced in a study of PD-1 blockade in classical Hodgkin lymphoma (dated by TCRdb to 2019 to 2021). Interpreted using the paper, the time point label stands for: cycle 1 day 1 (C1D1), immediately before nivolumab initiation. All trial patients had relapsed after autologous stem cell transplantation, with cohorts A, B and C differing in prior brentuximab vedotin exposure. Library generation was performed with the immunoSEQ multiplex PCR assay. The source is immuneACCESS, and TCRdb retained only in-frame sequences with V and J called. Part of the clones is not carried over; for the studies checked, unresolved V genes explain less than half of this, and the remainder is unexplained. This sample has more than 35,000 clones in its table, and about three quarters of those were observed once. About 10% of the sample is held by the ten biggest clonotypes.

This specimen was peripheral blood mononuclear cells (PBMCs), taken at baseline. Source of these receptors: a human donor with classical Hodgkin lymphoma.

The gene calls are TRBV29-1 and TRBJ2-3, with 8 positions matching TRBD2. The length of the CDR3 is 16 residues. Germline lookup yields CDR1 SQVTM and CDR2 ANQGSEA. V dropped 0 bases and J dropped 4; count of bases not matched to a gene: 9. The CDR3 is CSVEDSGTREADTQYF. CDR3 nucleotide sequence: TGCAGCGTTGAAGATAGCGGGACAAGGGAGGCAGATACGCAGTATTTT.

This chain links TRBV5-4 with TRBJ2-1, with 11 nucleotides matching TRBD2. The CDR3 extends over 17 amino acids. Looked up from germline, CDR1 is SGHNT and CDR2 is YYREEE (reference sequence). With 4 bases clipped from V and 8 bases from J, the junction kept 14 bases outside the gene matches. This CDR3 reads CASSIALASGRRDEQFF. Written as DNA, the CDR3 is TGTGCCAGCAGCATTGCCCTTGCTAGCGGGAGGAGGGATGAGCAGTTCTTC. The full variable domain, rest sourced from reference TRBV5-4 and TRBJ2-1, is ETGVTQSPTHLIKTRGQQVTLRCSSQSGHNTVSWYQQALGQGPQFIFQYYREEENGRGNFPPRFSGLQFPNYSSELNVNALELDDSALYLCASSIALASGRRDEQFFGPGTRLTVL.

V is TRBV7-9 and J is TRBJ2-7; D gene ambiguous. This CDR3 spans 15 amino acids. The ends were cut back, 6 bases at V and 0 bases at J, with 15 bases in the middle. Per germline, CDR1 SEHNR and CDR2 FQNEAQ (reference sequence). The CDR3 loop is CASSYYHDDSYEQYF. The CDR3 nucleotides read TGTGCCAGCAGTTACTACCATGACGACTCCTACGAGCAGTACTTC.

This clone appeared once. J is TRBJ2-1 and V is TRBV10-3, with 9 nucleotides matching TRBD2. CDR1 and CDR2 (germline): ENHRY, SYGVKD. This CDR3 is built from 14 residues. The V gene end was trimmed by 10 bases and the J gene end by 4 bases; junction bases not matched to a gene: 8. For the CDR3, the DNA is TGTGCCACCGCCGGAACTAGCGGGTACAATGAGCAGTTCTTC. Amino acids: CATAGTSGYNEQFF.

The chain joins TRBV4-1 to TRBJ2-5; TRBD2 is a possible D gene (7 bases). V lost 0 bases to trimming and J lost 5 bases, with 19 bases between them. CDR3 length: 17 amino acids. In germline, CDR1 is MGHRA, CDR2 YSYEKL. The CDR3 reads CASSQDPVSGGSETQYF. The CDR3 DNA sequence: TGCGCCAGCAGCCAAGATCCCGTTTCGGGGGGCTCGGAGACCCAGTACTTC.

The gene calls are TRBV5-6 and TRBJ1-1, with 7 bases identical to TRBD1. Per the germline V gene, CDR1 is SGHDT and CDR2 is YYEEEE. The CDR3 consists of 17 residues. The V segment lost 4 bases and the J segment 0 bases; nucleotides outside the gene matches: 12. Written as DNA, the CDR3 is TGTGCCAGCAGCGCAAGTCCCGGGACAGAAATGAACACTGAAGCTTTCTTT. Translated, it gives CASSASPGTEMNTEAFF.

The rearrangement joins TRBV9 to TRBJ1-2; 8 bases line up with TRBD1. The germline V gene encodes CDR1 SGDLS and CDR2 YYNGEE. Germline trimming cut 0 bases from V and 8 bases from J; bases unmatched to any gene: 9. The CDR3 totals 15 residues. The CDR3, as DNA: TGTGCCAGCAGCGTAGATACAGGGGGGTCGAGCGGCTACACCTTC. Residues: CASSVDTGGSSGYTF.

In the case of this clone: A junction end diverges from the germline sequence, so it may reflect a read error. CDR3 protein: CASSLAYEGSYEQYF. For the CDR3, the DNA is TGTGCTAGCAGCTTAGCGTACGAAGGCTCCTACGAGCAGTACTTC. This chain joins TRBV7-7 and TRBJ2-7; tentatively, D is TRBD2 (5 bases). The CDR3 has 15 amino acids. Germline V CDR1 and CDR2: SSHAT, FNYEAQ (reference sequence).

The V gene is TRBV9, the J gene TRBJ2-1; 14 positions match TRBD2. CDR1 SGDLS and CDR2 YYNGEE come from the germline V gene. The CDR3 consists of 18 residues. Germline trimming cut 3 bases from V and 2 bases from J; bases unmatched to any gene: 7. Here the CDR3 DNA reads TGTGCCAGCAGCGCCGGGGGGACTAGCGGGAGAGCCTACAATGAGCAGTTCTTC. It is translated as CASSAGGTSGRAYNEQFF. The whole variable domain, filled in from reference TRBV9 and TRBJ2-1, reads DSGVTQTPKHLITATGQRVTLRCSPRSGDLSVYWYQQSLDQGLQFLIQYYNGEERAKGNILERFSAQQFPDLHSELNLSSLELGDSALYFCASSAGGTSGRAYNEQFFGPGTRLTVL.

The chain combines TRBV10-3 with TRBJ1-2, with TRBD1 as a possible D gene (5 bases). Trimming shortened V by 0 bases and J by 2 bases, and 13 bases separated the two germline ends. The CDR3 consists of 16 residues. Per the germline V gene, CDR1 is ENHRY and CDR2 is SYGVKD. The CDR3 reads CAISESGHPGNYGYTF. In nucleotides, the CDR3 is TGTGCCATCAGTGAGTCCGGACACCCGGGCAACTATGGCTACACCTTC.

This clone has a count of ten or more. The rearrangement links TRBV4-1 to TRBJ2-1; a possible D gene is TRBD2 (5 bases). CDR1 and CDR2 from the germline V gene are MGHRA and YSYEKL. The CDR3 extends over 16 amino acids. V was pared by 2 bases and J by 0 bases, with 11 bases between. The CDR3 here is CASSQLDLISYNEQFF. The CDR3, as DNA: TGCGCCAGCAGCCAACTGGACTTGATCTCCTACAATGAGCAGTTCTTC.

Sample share makes this clone medium-sized. This chain links TRBV7-6 with TRBJ2-7, with 11 bases matching TRBD2. CDR3 length: 18 residues. The germline V gene encodes CDR1 SGHVS and CDR2 FNYEAQ. With V trimmed by 2 bases and J by 3 bases, 12 bases remained unmatched. CDR3 amino acids: CASSLSVTSGRQVYEQYF. The CDR3 nucleotides read TGTGCCAGCAGCTTATCTGTAACTAGCGGGAGACAGGTCTACGAGCAGTACTTC.

V gene TRBV11-3 combines with J gene TRBJ2-5; D is unclear. The V end was cut by 1 base, the J end by 5 bases, with 5 bases between. Germline V lookup: CDR1 SGHNT, CDR2 YENEEA. This CDR3 has 12 amino acids. CDR3 nucleotide sequence: TGTGCCAGCAGCTTAGGTCCTGAGACCCAGTACTTC. Amino acids: CASSLGPETQYF.

The chain couples TRBV10-3 to TRBJ1-2; D possibly corresponds to TRBD1 (5 bases). The CDR3 is 15 residues long. CDR1 ENHRY and CDR2 SYGVKD come from the germline V gene. Trimming stripped 4 bases from V and 2 bases from J, with 14 bases between. In DNA form, the CDR3 reads TGTGCCATCAGTGGAAAAACTTGGGGGAACTATGGCTACACCTTC. This gives the protein CAISGKTWGNYGYTF.

The gene calls are TRBV2 and TRBJ2-1, with 8 bases matching TRBD1. The CDR3 totals 15 residues. Germline-derived CDR1 and CDR2 are SNHLY and FYNNEI. Trimming cost V 7 bases and J 8 bases; bases outside gene matches: 13. CDR3 DNA sequence: TGTGCCAGCAATGGGGGCAGGGGGCTGGTCGATGAGCAGTTCTTC. Translated, it gives CASNGGRGLVDEQFF.

The gene calls are TRBV7-9 and TRBJ1-2; no definite D call. CDR1 is SEHNR and CDR2 is FQNEAQ in the germline V gene (reference sequence). Trimming pared 2 bases from V and 6 bases from J, leaving 10 bases between. CDR3 length: 13 amino acids. The CDR3 spells CASSLRGNDGYTF. CDR3 bases: TGTGCCAGCAGCTTACGGGGTAATGATGGCTACACCTTC.

This clone was recorded only once. The CDR3 here is CASSIDGVLSQYF. DNA of the CDR3: TGTGCCAGTAGTATTGATGGGGTTTTGTCGCAGTATTTT. The V and J genes are TRBV19 and TRBJ2-3; D remains ambiguous. Looked up from germline, CDR1 is LNHDA and CDR2 is SQIVND (reference sequence). The CDR3 runs 13 residues. The V end was cut by 3 bases, the J end by 10 bases, with 14 bases between.

The chain uses TRBV5-1 and TRBJ2-7, with D possibly TRBD1 on 6 matching bases. V lost 1 base and J lost 1, with 18 bases in between. Looked up from germline, CDR1 is SGHRS and CDR2 is YFSETQ. CDR3 length: 17 amino acids. The CDR3 here is CASSLRQTGYKSYEQYF. The CDR3 DNA sequence: TGCGCCAGCAGCTTGCGCCAAACAGGGTACAAATCCTACGAGCAGTACTTC. Full variable domain (rest looked up from reference TRBV5-1 and TRBJ2-7): KAGVTQTPRYLIKTRGQQVTLSCSPISGHRSVSWYQQTPGQGLQFLFEYFSETQRNKGNFPGRFSGRQFSNSRSEMNVSTLELGDSALYLCASSLRQTGYKSYEQYFGPGTRLTVT.

The V gene is TRBV6-6, the J gene TRBJ1-1; 9 bases align to TRBD1. This CDR3 spans 14 amino acids. Trimming took 4 bases from V and 6 from J; bases not matched to a gene: 6. In germline, CDR1 is MNHNY, CDR2 SVGAGI (reference sequence). The CDR3 is CASSSRDREPEAFF. The CDR3 region has the DNA TGTGCCAGCAGTTCCCGGGACAGGGAACCTGAAGCTTTCTTT.

The chain is built from TRBV28 and TRBJ2-7, with a weak D call TRBD2 (6 bases). The CDR3 has 15 amino acids. Germline CDR1 and CDR2: MDHEN and SYDVKM. V was shortened by 1 base and J by 0 bases, with 10 bases between the two germline ends. This CDR3 is CASSLSGSGSYEQYF. The CDR3 DNA is TGTGCCAGCAGTTTATCGGGTAGCGGCTCCTACGAGCAGTACTTC.

The chain employs TRBV6-1 and TRBJ2-3; unclear D gene. The CDR3 is 15 residues long. Germline loops: CDR1 MNHNS, CDR2 SASEGT. V lost 6 bases, J lost 6 bases, and 19 bases lay in between. CDR3 sequence (DNA): TGTGCCAGCAGGCCGTACACGATAAGTGGGGATACGCAGTATTTT. It is translated as CASRPYTISGDTQYF.

This sequence joins TRBV28 and TRBJ2-5, with 11 positions matching TRBD1. The CDR3 sequence is 16 residues long. With V trimmed by 4 bases and J by 4 bases, 8 bases remained unmatched. The germline V gene encodes CDR1 MDHEN and CDR2 SYDVKM. CDR3 sequence: CASSSPDRGLVETQYF. CDR3 coding DNA: TGTGCCAGCAGTTCACCGGACAGGGGGCTTGTAGAGACCCAGTACTTC.

This CDR3 reads CASSLVSRTGGNQPQHF. The DNA of the CDR3 is TGTGCCAGCAGTTTAGTAAGCCGGACAGGGGGCAATCAGCCCCAGCATTTT. The chain couples TRBV28 to TRBJ1-5, with 9 bases aligning to TRBD1. Germline V lookup: CDR1 MDHEN, CDR2 SYDVKM. This CDR3 comprises 17 residues. J lost 2 bases, V lost 2 bases, and 7 bases had no gene match.

V is TRBV5-5 and J is TRBJ2-1; the match to TRBD1 covers 9 bases. The CDR3 spans 16 residues. Germline assignment: CDR1 SGHKS and CDR2 YYEKEE (reference sequence). V shed 4 bases, J shed 5 bases, and the junction held 10 bases outside the gene matches. CDR3 bases: TGTGCCAGCAGCCAAATCCGGGACAGGGAACACAATGAGCAGTTCTTC. It encodes CASSQIRDREHNEQFF.

Here the CDR3 reads CSVRGPQETQYF. CDR3 DNA sequence: TGCAGCGTAAGGGGTCCCCAAGAGACCCAGTACTTC. V is TRBV29-1 and J is TRBJ2-5, with D perhaps matching TRBD1 (5 bases). Trimming left V 6 bases short and J 1 base short, with 9 bases between. This CDR3 has 12 residues. In germline, CDR1 is SQVTM, CDR2 ANQGSEA.

V is TRBV7-6 and J is TRBJ2-2, with D perhaps assigned TRBD1 or TRBD2 (6 bases each). The CDR3 length is 16 residues. Germline loops: CDR1 SGHVS, CDR2 FNYEAQ. The V end lost 5 bases, the J end lost 5 bases, and 18 bases lay between the germline ends. DNA for the CDR3: TGTGCCAGCAGCCCACTGGGGGGCCAGCATACCGGGGAGCTGTTTTTT. Amino acid sequence: CASSPLGGQHTGELFF. Based on the CDR3 plus reference TRBV7-6 and TRBJ2-2, the full variable domain is GAGVSQSPRYKVTKRGQDVALRCDPISGHVSLYWYRQALGQGPEFLTYFNYEAQQDKSGLPNDRFSAERPEGSISTLTIQRTEQRDSAMYRCASSPLGGQHTGELFFGEGSRLTVL.

The chain carries TRBV21-1 and TRBJ2-2; the D segment call TRBD1 is taken from the table without a DNA check. TRBV21-1 is a pseudogene. The CDR3 is 16 amino acids. The CDR3 bases are TGTGCCAGCGGCGAACAGGGACAGGGGAACACCGGGGAGCTGTTTTTT. This codes for CASGEQGQGNTGELFF.